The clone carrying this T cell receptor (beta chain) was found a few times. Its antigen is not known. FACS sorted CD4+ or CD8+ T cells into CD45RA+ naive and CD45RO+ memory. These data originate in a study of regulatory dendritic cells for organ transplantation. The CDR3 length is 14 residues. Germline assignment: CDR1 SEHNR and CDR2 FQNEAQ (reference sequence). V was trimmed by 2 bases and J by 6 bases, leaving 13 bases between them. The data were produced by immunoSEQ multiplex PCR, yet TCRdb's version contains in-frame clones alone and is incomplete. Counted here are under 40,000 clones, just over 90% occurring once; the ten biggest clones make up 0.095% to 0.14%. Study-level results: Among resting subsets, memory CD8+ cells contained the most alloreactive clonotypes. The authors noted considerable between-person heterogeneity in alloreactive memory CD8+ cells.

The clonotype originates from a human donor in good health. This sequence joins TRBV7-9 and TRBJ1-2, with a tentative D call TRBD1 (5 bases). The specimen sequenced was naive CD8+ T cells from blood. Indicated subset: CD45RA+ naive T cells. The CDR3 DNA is TGTGCCAGCAGCTTACTTGCAGGGATTGATGGCTACACCTTC. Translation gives CASSLLAGIDGYTF.